The 20 T cell receptor beta chains below were found in one sample sequenced in a study of shared clonotypes between healthy human individuals. Assay: immunoSEQ multiplex PCR; the TCRdb copy retains only in-frame clones and omits some. The sample carries 2 million to 2.5 million clones, around 93% recorded once. Naivety among CD8 cells was defined by CD45RO negativity and positive CCR7 selection, thereby excluding terminally differentiated effector memory CD45RA+ cells. The specimen was naive CD8+ T cells from PBMCs. The origin of the receptors is a man younger than 35 in good health. Some clones in this sample may be carry-over from other donors' samples.

The chain joins TRBV4-3 to TRBJ2-3, with no clear D. The germline CDR1 and CDR2 sequences are LGHNA and YSLEER. This CDR3 region has 16 residues. V was trimmed by 1 base and J by 0 bases, leaving 11 bases between them. Here the CDR3 DNA reads TGCGCCAGCAGCCAAGTGATAGCCGTTAGCACAGATACGCAGTATTTT. This sequence encodes CASSQVIAVSTDTQYF.

The chain employs TRBV9 and TRBJ2-7, with TRBD2 matching 8 bases. Trimming took 4 bases from V and 4 from J; bases not matched to a gene: 10. Germline assignment: CDR1 SGDLS and CDR2 YYNGEE. The CDR3 has 15 amino acids. This CDR3 reads CASSTGSGSFYEQYF. The CDR3 DNA sequence: TGTGCCAGCAGCACCGGAAGCGGGAGTTTTTACGAGCAGTACTTC.

About this clone itself: This specimen includes other DNA sequences encoding the same CDR3. The CDR3 DNA sequence: TGTGCCAGCAGTTTAAGAACCTACGAGCAGTACTTC. Its translation is CASSLRTYEQYF. The chain employs TRBV28 and TRBJ2-7, with D unresolved. The germline V gene has CDR1 MDHEN and CDR2 SYDVKM. Between the trimmed V and J ends, which lost 2 bases and 2 bases, there was a span of 4 bases. The CDR3 runs 12 residues.

The CDR3 sequence: CASSQDLRGSAYEQYF. The CDR3 coding sequence is TGCGCCAGCAGCCAAGATCTAAGGGGGAGCGCCTACGAGCAGTACTTC. This rearrangement joins TRBV4-3 to TRBJ2-7, with TRBD1 as a possible D gene (6 bases). V lost 0 bases, J lost 2 bases, and 14 bases lay in between. Germline lookup yields CDR1 LGHNA and CDR2 YSLEER. CDR3 length: 16 residues.

The V and J genes are TRBV2 and TRBJ2-1; 7 bases agree with TRBD2. V trimming: 9 bases; J trimming: 5 bases; junction bases outside the gene matches: 4. CDR1 is SNHLY, CDR2 FYNNEI, per germline. The CDR3 is made up of 12 amino acids. CDR3 loop: CASSSGDNEQFF. The CDR3 nucleotides read TGTGCCAGTTCTAGCGGTGACAATGAGCAGTTCTTC.

The CDR3 coding sequence is TGTGCCAGCACCGTGGGACAGAGGGACCCTCAGGGCAATCAGCCCCAGCATTTT. Amino acids: CASTVGQRDPQGNQPQHF. The genes are TRBV11-2 and TRBJ1-5; 7 positions match TRBD1. The J segment lost 2 bases and the V segment lost 7 bases, leaving 17 bases of the junction unmatched. Germline V gene sequence: CDR1 SGHAT, CDR2 FQNNGV. This CDR3 region has 18 residues.

V and J are TRBV7-6 and TRBJ2-7, with a weak D call TRBD2 (7 bases). CDR1 and CDR2 (germline): SGHVS, FNYEAQ. Trimming stripped 7 bases from V and 4 bases from J, with 17 bases between. This CDR3 comprises 14 residues. CDR3: CASTLSGGDYEQYF. Here the CDR3 DNA reads TGTGCCAGCACGCTCTCGGGGGGCGATTACGAGCAGTACTTC.

V and J are TRBV7-3 and TRBJ2-1; 8 nucleotides agree with TRBD1. Germline-derived CDR1 and CDR2 are SGHTA and FQGTGA. This CDR3 comprises 14 residues. J lost 10 bases, V lost 5 bases, and 10 bases had no gene match. The CDR3 DNA sequence: TGTGCCAGCAGCCCCACCAACCGGGACAGGGAGCAGTTCTTC. It codes for CASSPTNRDREQFF. The full variable domain, with the rest looked up from reference TRBV7-3 and TRBJ2-1, is GAGVSQTPSNKVTEKGKYVELRCDPISGHTALYWYRQSLGQGPEFLIYFQGTGAADDSGLPNDRFFAVRPEGSVSTLKIQRTERGDSAVYLCASSPTNRDREQFFGPGTRLTVL.

CDR3 DNA sequence: TGTGCCAGCAGCTCTTACCTCAGGGCCCTTAATGAAAAACTGTTTTTT. The encoded protein is CASSSYLRALNEKLFF. The chain recombines TRBV7-9 with TRBJ1-4; D might be TRBD1 (5 bases). Germline CDR1 is SEHNR and CDR2 is FQNEAQ (reference sequence). Between the trimmed V and J ends, which lost 4 bases and 4 bases, there was a span of 16 bases. The length of the CDR3 is 16 residues.

The rearrangement uses TRBV5-1 and TRBJ1-3; D is unclear. Germline CDR1 SGHRS, CDR2 YFSETQ. The V end lost 0 bases, the J end lost 0 bases, and 10 bases lay between the germline ends. The CDR3 contains 16 residues. The CDR3 DNA reads TGCGCCAGCAGCTTGGGACGGCTGAACTCTGGAAACACCATATATTTT. Translation: CASSLGRLNSGNTIYF.

Worth noting for this clone: This sample includes further DNA sequences coding for the same CDR3. CDR3 coding DNA: TGTGCCAGCAGCCTCGGGACTAGCTCCTACGAGCAGTACTTC. It yields the protein CASSLGTSSYEQYF. V and J are TRBV5-6 and TRBJ2-7, with TRBD2 matching 8 bases. CDR3 length: 14 residues. V gave up 4 bases and J gave up 0 bases; unmatched junction bases: 3. Germline V gives CDR1 SGHDT, CDR2 YYEEEE.

This clone was picked up a small number of times. The V gene is TRBV7-9, the J gene TRBJ1-4, with D uncertain. The length of the CDR3 is 14 residues. CDR1 and CDR2 from the germline V gene are SEHNR and FQNEAQ (reference sequence). Trimming left V 3 bases short and J 8 bases short, with 13 bases between. CDR3 in amino acids: CASSFGAGWEKLFF. Here the CDR3 DNA reads TGTGCCAGCAGCTTCGGAGCTGGATGGGAAAAACTGTTTTTT.

CDR3 sequence reads: CASSLTLAASYNEQFF. CDR3 nucleotides: TGCGCCAGCAGCTTGACCTTAGCGGCCTCCTACAATGAGCAGTTCTTC. This chain connects TRBV5-1 to TRBJ2-1, with D possibly TRBD2 on 6 matching bases. The V end was cut by 1 base, the J end by 0 bases, with 11 bases between. The CDR3 totals 16 residues. CDR1 and CDR2 (germline): SGHRS, YFSETQ.

A few counts support this clone. This chain links TRBV4-3 with TRBJ2-7, with 10 bases matching TRBD1. The V segment lost 0 bases and the J segment 2 bases; nucleotides outside the gene matches: 1. The length of the CDR3 is 15 residues. Germline V gene lookup returns CDR1 LGHNA and CDR2 YSLEER. CDR3 residues: CASSQDDRGPYEQYF. In nucleotides, the CDR3 is TGCGCCAGCAGCCAAGATGACAGGGGGCCCTACGAGCAGTACTTC.

V is TRBV7-9 and J is TRBJ2-1; 7 bases match TRBD1. Germline V CDR1 and CDR2: SEHNR, FQNEAQ (reference sequence). Germline trimming cut 6 bases from V and 10 bases from J; bases unmatched to any gene: 9. This CDR3 region has 13 residues. CDR3 amino acids: CASSSGQTLEQFF. The DNA for the CDR3 is TGTGCCAGCAGTTCGGGACAGACCCTGGAGCAGTTCTTC.

In its sample, this clone was seen once. The chain links TRBV14 to TRBJ2-1; D is uncertain. This CDR3 is built from 13 residues. The germline V gene encodes CDR1 SGHDN and CDR2 FVKESK. V lost 0 bases and J 7 bases, leaving 7 bases between the germline ends. The CDR3 nucleotides read TGTGCCAGCAGCCAAGATCCCCGTAATGAGCAGTTCTTC. It encodes CASSQDPRNEQFF. The whole variable domain, remainder taken from reference TRBV14 and TRBJ2-1, is EAGVTQFPSHSVIEKGQTVTLRCDPISGHDNLYWYRRVMGKEIKFLLHFVKESKQDESGMPNNRFLAERTGGTYSTLKVQPAELEDSGVYFCASSQDPRNEQFFGPGTRLTVL.

V is TRBV10-3 and J is TRBJ1-2; unclear D gene. With 0 bases removed from V and 1 base from J, the gap between germline ends came to 18 bases. CDR3 length: 18 amino acids. Germline CDR1 and CDR2: ENHRY and SYGVKD. In DNA, the CDR3 is TGTGCCATCAGTGAGTCGATACTGTCCTCGCCGGGTAACTATGGCTACACCTTC. Translated, it gives CAISESILSSPGNYGYTF.

A single count supports this clone. The chain carries TRBV7-9 and TRBJ2-7, with 10 bases aligning to TRBD1. Trimming took 5 bases from V and 4 from J; bases not matched to a gene: 8. This CDR3 has 15 amino acids. Germline lookup yields CDR1 SEHNR and CDR2 FQNEAQ (reference sequence). CDR3 protein: CASSRGTGDLYEQYF. The CDR3 nucleotides are TGTGCCAGCAGCAGAGGGACAGGGGATCTGTACGAGCAGTACTTC.

This chain joins TRBV7-9 and TRBJ1-1; D remains ambiguous. Germline V lookup: CDR1 SEHNR, CDR2 FQNEAQ (reference sequence). V was clipped by 2 bases and J by 6 bases, with 7 bases between them. The CDR3 loop spans 12 amino acids. DNA of the CDR3: TGTGCCAGCAGCTTATATATAGCTGAAGCTTTCTTT. Translating it yields CASSLYIAEAFF.

The chain combines TRBV6-5 with TRBJ1-5; D gene unclear. V lost 6 bases and J 3 bases, leaving 12 bases between the germline ends. The CDR3 length is 14 residues. Germline V lookup: CDR1 MNHEY, CDR2 SVGAGI. The CDR3 spells CASSSDWSNQPQHF. The CDR3 region has the DNA TGTGCCAGCAGCTCCGACTGGTCCAATCAGCCCCAGCATTTT.